What follows describes a single TCR beta chain. Germline CDR1 and CDR2: MDHEN and SYDVKM. Trimming stripped 3 bases from V and 4 bases from J, with 15 bases between. CDR3 length: 16 amino acids. This record belongs to a study of T cell changes during pregnancy in multiple sclerosis. The repertoire was sequenced with immunoSEQ multiplex PCR; TCRdb's copy has only in-frame clones and lacks some. This sample has more than 80,000 clones, with nearly 95% found just once. This TCR was sampled from a female donor with multiple sclerosis, enrolled in a pregnancy study. The specimen comprised peripheral blood, sampled in the second trimester of pregnancy. The chain has TRBV28 and TRBJ1-4; a possible D gene is TRBD1 (5 bases). As DNA, the CDR3 is TGTGCCAGCAGTTTCCAAGGACACAGCAATAATGAAAAACTGTTTTTT. It encodes CASSFQGHSNNEKLFF.